The sequence of this T cell receptor (beta chain) was determined in a study of PD-1 blockade in classical Hodgkin lymphoma (dated by TCRdb to 2018 to 2020). About the study as a whole: Nivolumab dosing was 3 mg/kg intravenously every 2 weeks, continuing until either disease progression or unacceptable toxicity. A peripheral blood immune signature of response to PD-1 blockade in classical Hodgkin lymphoma was defined using TCR beta sequencing and CyTOF. On the study overall, not on this receptor specifically: By C4D1, a significant rise was seen in CD4+ TCR diversity but not in CD8+ TCR diversity (p=0.0027 vs p=0.16), and the rise was most apparent among complete responders (p=0.02). Lower diversity was observed in patients in whom nivolumab was started less than 1 year after ASCT, and these patients were excluded from later analyses so that confounding by immune reconstitution would be avoided. Trial patients achieving complete response had baseline diversity similar to newly diagnosed patients, whereas partial responders and progressors had significantly lower diversity. Only a single clinical trial cohort was studied, and what caused the repertoire differences, possibly disease activity or prior therapy, remained undefined. Newly diagnosed patients were reported to have lower baseline TCR diversity than healthy donors, and relapsed/refractory patients were reported to have lower baseline TCR diversity still.

CDR3 length: 16 amino acids, cysteine to phenylalanine. Only the CDR3 part of the read is kept: 48 bases, read in frame from the first base. V loses 6 bases at its end and J loses 5 bases; junction bases beyond the gene matches: 10. The CDR1 and CDR2 encoded by the germline V gene (reference sequence) are MNHEY and SMNVEV. Genomic DNA was isolated using the Qiagen DNeasy kit from unsorted PBMCs as well as from negatively selected CD4+ and CD8+ fractions. Amplification of TCR beta CDR3 regions was done by immunoSEQ multiplex PCR with primers that anneal to V and J segments. A synthetic immune receptor repertoire was used to minimize amplification bias, and any residual bias was removed computationally once sequencing was done. Per the source publication's procedure: Repertoire diversity was quantified as the Shannon entropy index using custom Python scripts. Unsorted, CD4+ and CD8+ repertoires were examined separately, except in combined analyses, for which CD4+ and CD8+ sequences were merged in silico. A clone was considered expanded if an increase in frequency of at least 2-fold after treatment relative to C1D1 was found, and a pseudocount of 0.5 was applied to clones undetected at baseline. Clones with 0 or 1 copy at C1D1 were classified as singleton clones, and clones with 2 or more copies were classified as non-singleton clones. Clones expanded in unsorted samples were labelled as CD4+, CD8+ or unknown by matching protein sequences in sorted samples from the same patient. Diversity changes from C1D1 to C4D1 were tested in paired samples using Wilcoxon tests. The table comes from immuneACCESS by way of TCRdb, which keeps in-frame sequences with V and J called. Part of the clones is missing from these tables; in studies checked, under half for an unresolved V gene and the rest for unknown reasons. V and J calls and clone size are those listed in that table; D and trimming were worked out from the DNA. The sample contains under 65,000 clones, approximately 90% of them found a single time. Of the sample, approximately 15% is held by the ten largest clones.

On this clone itself: This clone's antigen is unknown. No qualities accompany the bases; no much larger clone lies one base away.

The label giving this sample's time point can be read as: cycle 1 day 1 (C1D1), immediately before nivolumab initiation. All trial patients had relapsed after autologous stem cell transplantation, with cohorts A, B and C differing in prior brentuximab vedotin exposure. The trial cohort included 55 to 65 patients with relapsed/refractory classical Hodgkin lymphoma, and each patient had a best overall response of complete response, partial response or progressive disease. In the multi-cohort phase II CheckMate 205 trial, trial patients received single-agent nivolumab. Best overall response was determined by an independent review committee according to the 2007 International Working Group response criteria. Trial PBMCs were obtained immediately prior to nivolumab initiation (C1D1) and on therapy at cycle 2 day 1 and cycle 4 day 1. Peripheral blood was collected in 8 mL Vacutainer Cell Preparation Tubes, from which PBMCs were isolated by centrifugation and then cryopreserved.

This receptor chain uses TRBV27 and TRBJ2-2; the junction holds 9 bases that match TRBD1. The specimen comprised peripheral blood mononuclear cells (PBMCs), sampled at baseline. This clonotype originated in a human donor with classical Hodgkin lymphoma. The DNA reads as follows: TGTGCCAGCAGAACCGGGACAGGGAGTGGAACCGGGGAGCTGTTTTTT. This encodes CASRTGTGSGTGELFF.